Listed below are T cell receptor beta chains from one sample, sequenced in a study of response to subunit inactivated influenza vaccine. Each CDR3 protein is one row after TCRdb ran MiXCR on the RT-PCR reads. Counted here are 560,000 or so distinct CDR3 sequences, approximately 7.1% occurring once; the ten biggest clones make up 13%. The material was PBMCs from blood, obtained 23 to 25 months after vaccination. These receptors originate from a man between 50 and 75 years old who received an inactivated influenza vaccine. Both conserved end residues are part of each CDR3. A D gene is named only where the DNA matches it firmly. Rows may omit the clone size; those that give it use once, few, many or a size class.

j_gene,abundance,v_gene,d_gene,len,CDR3nt,CDR3aa
TRBJ2-7,few,TRBV7-8,NA,15,TGTGCCAGCAGCTCCGAGGGGGGTATCTCCTACGAGCAGTACTTC,CASSSEGGISYEQYF
TRBJ2-1,few,TRBV25-1,NA,20,TGTGCCAGCAGTGAATTTTTTTGGTGCCTAGCGAGGAGCTCCTACAATGAGCAGTTCTTC,CASSEFFWCLARSSYNEQFF
TRBJ2-3,NA,TRBV29-1,NA,14,TGCAGCGTTGTTTCGGTTACCGGACCAGATACGCAGTATTTT,CSVVSVTGPDTQYF
TRBJ2-1,few,TRBV7-9,NA,16,TGTGCCAGCAGCTTTAGGCAGGGAATGCCCTACAATGAGCAGTTCTTC,CASSFRQGMPYNEQFF
TRBJ2-3,few,TRBV4-2,NA,15,TGTGCCAGCAGCCCCGAACTGGGGAACACAGATACGCAGTATTTT,CASSPELGNTDTQYF
TRBJ2-7,few,TRBV7-2,NA,15,TGTGCCAGCAGCCCTCTATGGGGTTTGCCCTACGAGCAGTACTTC,CASSPLWGLPYEQYF
TRBJ2-3,few,TRBV6-2/TRBV6-3,NA,16,TGTGCCAGCAGTTACTTGGCGGGGAGACCCACAGATACGCAGTATTTT,CASSYLAGRPTDTQYF
TRBJ1-5,NA,TRBV5-1,NA,16,TGCGCCAGCAGCTTGGTAATGGGGGATAGCAATCAGCCCCAGCATTTT,CASSLVMGDSNQPQHF
TRBJ2-1,many,TRBV7-9,NA,14,TGTGCCAGCAGCCGCGGACTGCTAGACAATGAGCAGTTCTTC,CASSRGLLDNEQFF
TRBJ2-1,few,TRBV7-2,NA,15,TGTGCCAGCAGCAATCAGGCCTACTTTAACAATGAGCAGTTCTTC,CASSNQAYFNNEQFF
TRBJ2-5,few,TRBV24-1,NA,14,TGTGCCACCAGCAGACGGGATTACCAAGAGACCCAGTACTTC,CATSRRDYQETQYF
TRBJ2-5,few,TRBV5-1,NA,13,TGCGCCAGCAGCTTTGGTCAGTTCGAGACCCAGTACTTC,CASSFGQFETQYF
TRBJ2-7,NA,TRBV7-2,NA,12,TGTGCCAGCAGCTTAGTGTGGTACGAGCAGTACTTC,CASSLVWYEQYF
TRBJ2-3,many,TRBV9,NA,15,TGTGCCAGCAGCGTAGGGCTGGGCAGCACAGATACGCAGTATTTT,CASSVGLGSTDTQYF
TRBJ1-2,NA,TRBV2,NA,15,TGTGCCAGCAGTGAAGATGGAGGACCGATCTATGGCTACACCTTC,CASSEDGGPIYGYTF
TRBJ2-1,few,TRBV9,NA,15,TGTGCCAGCAGCGCGCGGACTGGACGTGGGGATGAGCAGTTCTTC,CASSARTGRGDEQFF
TRBJ2-3,few,TRBV10-3,NA,14,TGTGCCATCAGTGAAAGTCTACTGACGGTTACGCAGTATTTT,CAISESLLTVTQYF
TRBJ1-2,many,TRBV20-1,NA,14,TGCAGTGCTAGAGATTTTAAGGTTTCTGGTGGCTACACCTTC,CSARDFKVSGGYTF
TRBJ1-2,few,TRBV18,TRBD1,15,TGTGCCAGCTCACCAAAGGGGGCGCAACCCTATGGCTACACCTTC,CASSPKGAQPYGYTF
TRBJ2-5,many,TRBV5-1,NA,15,TGCGCCAGCAGCGGGGACGGACACCTACAAGAGACCCAGTACTTC,CASSGDGHLQETQYF
TRBJ2-4,NA,TRBV5-4,NA,11,TGTGCCAGCAGCCCAGGACGGACTGAGTACTTC,CASSPGRTEYF
TRBJ1-5,NA,TRBV6-2/TRBV6-3,NA,14,TGTGCCAGCAGTTACTCCCGGGGAACTCAGCCCCAGCATTTT,CASSYSRGTQPQHF
TRBJ2-3,many,TRBV15,NA,16,TGTGCCACCAGCAGAGAGGGCGGAGGGTTCACAGATACGCAGTATTTT,CATSREGGGFTDTQYF
TRBJ2-1,few,TRBV20-1,NA,14,TGCAGTGCTAGTCGCCCCCAGGGTACTAATGAGCAGTTCTTC,CSASRPQGTNEQFF
TRBJ2-7,few,TRBV20-1,NA,15,TGCAGTGCTAGATTATTTGGCGGGCAACTGGCCGAGCAGTACTTC,CSARLFGGQLAEQYF
TRBJ2-3,NA,TRBV30,NA,16,TGTGCCTGGAGTCCCCCTTTGGGACACGGCGGAGGGACGCAGTATTTT,CAWSPPLGHGGGTQYF
TRBJ1-5,few,TRBV12-3/TRBV12-4,NA,15,TGTGCCAGCAATCCGGGACAAAGCCAATATCAGCCCCAGCATTTT,CASNPGQSQYQPQHF